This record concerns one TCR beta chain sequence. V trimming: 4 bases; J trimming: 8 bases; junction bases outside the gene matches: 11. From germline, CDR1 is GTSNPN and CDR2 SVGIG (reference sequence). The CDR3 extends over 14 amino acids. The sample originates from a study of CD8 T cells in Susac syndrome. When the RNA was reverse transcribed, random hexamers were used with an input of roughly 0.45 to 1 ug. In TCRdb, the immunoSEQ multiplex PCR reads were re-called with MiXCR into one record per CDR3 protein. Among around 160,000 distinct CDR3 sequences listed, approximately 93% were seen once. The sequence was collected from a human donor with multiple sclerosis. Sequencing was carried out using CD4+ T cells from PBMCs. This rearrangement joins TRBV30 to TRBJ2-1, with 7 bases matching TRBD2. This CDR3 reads CAWNGGGPHDEQFF. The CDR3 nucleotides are TGTGCCTGGAACGGGGGAGGGCCCCACGATGAGCAGTTCTTC. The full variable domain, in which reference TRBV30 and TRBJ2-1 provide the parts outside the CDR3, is SQTIHQWPATLVQPVGSPLSLECTVEGTSNPNLYWYRQAAGRGLQLLFYSVGIGQISSEVPQNLSASRPQDRQFILSSKKLLLSDSGFYLCAWNGGGPHDEQFFGPGTRLTVL.